These 2 T cell receptor beta chains came from one sample sequenced in a study of T-cell memory formation after mild COVID-19. One entry per CDR3 protein results from TCRdb running MiXCR on the 5' RACE reads. This table holds 530,000 or so distinct CDR3 sequences, 17% found once. Material: PBMCs or a T cell subset sorted from them (not recorded which). Source of these receptors: an adult woman who had mild COVID-19 (a few samples of this study predate the infection). Cell type and time point are not known.

This clonotype showed up many times. V is TRBV5-1 and J is TRBJ2-3; D gene ambiguous. Trimming took 0 bases from V and 2 from J, leaving 16 bases between them. This CDR3 comprises 17 residues. Germline loops: CDR1 SGHRS, CDR2 YFSETQ. The CDR3 sequence: CASSLAFSGGSTDTQYF. The CDR3 DNA is TGCGCCAGCAGCTTGGCATTCTCTGGTGGATCCACAGATACGCAGTATTTT.

This clonotype was found a few times. The rearrangement joins TRBV12-3 or TRBV12-4 to TRBJ2-3, with a possible D match to TRBD2 (6 bases). V dropped 1 base and J dropped 6 bases, with 23 bases sitting between them. This CDR3 is 18 amino acids long. CDR3 region: CASSLVARRAGLPDTQYF. The DNA for the CDR3 is TGTGCCAGCAGTTTAGTGGCAAGGAGGGCGGGTTTGCCGGATACGCAGTATTTT.